This T cell receptor beta chain is drawn from a study of T cell clonality in common variable immunodeficiency. Replacement immunoglobulin had been given to every CVID subject for at least one year. Findings of the study overall: CVID subjects shared fewer TCRbeta clones than healthy controls did. Common variable immunodeficiency TCR beta sequences reportedly had fewer deletions and N-nucleotide insertions.

The J segment lost 4 bases and the V segment lost 4 bases, leaving 6 bases of the junction unmatched. Germline CDR1 and CDR2: LNHDA and SQIVND (reference sequence). The CDR3 consists of 14 residues. Sequencing input was equivalent genomic DNA from CVID and controls. The assay was immunoSEQ multiplex PCR, and TCRdb's table has in-frame clones only and misses some. The profile covers fewer than 30,000 clones, none occurring a single time. As to this clone: Its antigen remains unknown. The read stops 3 residues short of the end of the CDR3; the missing end is completed from the germline J gene.

The sequence was obtained from a human donor with common variable immunodeficiency. This rearrangement joins TRBV19 to TRBJ1-2, with 7 bases identical to TRBD1. Sequenced input: peripheral blood mononuclear cells. The sequenced part of the CDR3 DNA is TGTGCCAGTAGTAGCCCGACAGGGATCTATGGC. As protein: CASSSPTGIYG. The entire CDR3 protein reads CASSSPTGIYGYTF.